This T cell receptor beta chain is from a study of radiation and T cells in renal cell carcinoma. The study, taken as a whole, reports: From baseline, blood top tumor clonotypes peaked at 2 weeks post-radiation.

This clone was observed once. Its antigen is not identified. The germline V gene encodes CDR1 SEHNR and CDR2 FQNEAQ (reference sequence). The CDR3 has 14 amino acids. V lost 2 bases to trimming and J lost 0 bases, with 7 bases between them. The method was immunoSEQ multiplex PCR; TCRdb's version includes in-frame clones alone and lacks a portion of them. The sample yields 150,000 or so clones, 88% seen once. As to time point: blood 4 weeks post-SBRT, at nephrectomy. The treatment is: 15 Gy SBRT to primary tumor, nephrectomy 4 weeks later. Radiation-treated patients gave blood at baseline, week 2 and week 4.

Here the sequenced sample was blood, taken from a patient whose treatment included radiotherapy and nephrectomy. The clonotype comes from a woman aged 45-65 years with renal cell carcinoma. The chain employs TRBV7-9 and TRBJ1-1, with D perhaps TRBD1 (5 bases). This CDR3 is CASSLSGMNTEAFF. Written as DNA, the CDR3 is TGTGCCAGCAGCTTATCAGGGATGAACACTGAAGCTTTCTTT.